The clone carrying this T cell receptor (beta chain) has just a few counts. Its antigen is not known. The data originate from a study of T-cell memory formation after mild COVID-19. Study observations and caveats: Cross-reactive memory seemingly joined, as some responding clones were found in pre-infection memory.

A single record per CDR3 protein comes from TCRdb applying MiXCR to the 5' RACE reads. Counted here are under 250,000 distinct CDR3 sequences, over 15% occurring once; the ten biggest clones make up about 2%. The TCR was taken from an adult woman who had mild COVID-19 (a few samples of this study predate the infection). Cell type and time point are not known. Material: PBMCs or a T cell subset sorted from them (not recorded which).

The CDR3 DNA reads as TGTGCCAGCAACCGTGGACACCACCTTGGGCAGTATTTT. The encoded protein is CASNRGHHLGQYF. The chain recombines TRBV7-2 with TRBJ2-3; D perhaps matches TRBD1 (5 bases). The V gene's germline CDR1 is SGHTA and CDR2 FQGNSA. The germline V and J ends were trimmed by 7 bases and 11 bases, with 19 bases remaining between them. There are 13 residues in the CDR3.